This T cell receptor beta chain was obtained from a study of T cells in Graves' hyperthyroidism and ophthalmopathy. General study points: Ophthalmopathy stood apart from stable hyperthyroidism in a 13 V-J model.

As to this clonotype: What it binds is not known. At one boundary the junction diverges from the germline segment, which might be a read error.

RNA transcripts provided the source from which TCR beta CDR3 regions were amplified. The HTBI set primed first-round TCR CDR3 RT-PCR. TCRdb reanalysed the multiplex PCR reads using MiXCR and keeps one entry per CDR3 protein. The top ten clones hold 3.7% of a sample with roughly 380,000 distinct CDR3 sequences, roughly 19% of them seen once. Uncontrolled infections, other autoimmune diseases, pregnancy or lactation led to exclusion of patients. This clonotype was sampled from a woman under 30 with Graves' hyperthyroidism. The source material was blood.

This chain's CDR3 is CASSPFGGRNIKYF. The CDR3 nucleotides are TGTGCCAGCAGCCCATTTGGGGGGAGAAACATTAAGTACTTC. The V and J genes are TRBV14 and TRBJ2-4, with a weak D call TRBD2 (6 bases). Germline lookup yields CDR1 SGHDN and CDR2 FVKESK. This CDR3 spans 14 amino acids. The complete variable domain, with remaining parts taken from reference TRBV14 and TRBJ2-4, reads EAGVTQFPSHSVIEKGQTVTLRCDPISGHDNLYWYRRVMGKEIKFLLHFVKESKQDESGMPNNRFLAERTGGTYSTLKVQPAELEDSGVYFCASSPFGGRNIKYFGAGTRLSVL.